The clone carrying this T cell receptor (beta chain) was seen just once. What it binds is unknown. The PCR employed 60 Vbeta primers together with 13 Jbeta primers. In the authors' workflow: Unique TCR beta chains numbered 60 million to 100 million in a later analysis, with approximately 10 million shared. This table comes from immunoSEQ multiplex PCR, and its TCRdb copy is limited to in-frame clones, with some not included. V and J calls and clone size are copied from that table; D and trimming were computed from the DNA. The table has about 120,000 clones, around 78% seen once. The data are from a study of cytomegalovirus exposure and HLA in healthy donors. About the study: Membership in the Caucasian-associated ancestry cluster was found for around 81% of roughly 400 genotyped donors.

Study-level findings and limits: About 150 TCR beta chains were listed as cytomegalovirus-associated. In most subjects, TCR beta sequences reportedly gave accurate predictions of HLA-A and HLA-B alleles.

V lost 0 bases to trimming and J lost 10 bases, with 13 bases between them. Germline V CDR1 and CDR2: SGHNT, YYREEE (reference sequence). The CDR3 runs to 14 residues. Sequences were obtained from PBMCs. The sequence was obtained from a young woman in good health and CMV-seronegative. The rearrangement uses TRBV5-4 and TRBJ1-4; D gene uncertain. CDR3 sequence: CASSLAPGGGKLFF. The CDR3, as DNA: TGTGCCAGCAGCTTGGCGCCGGGAGGCGGAAAACTGTTTTTT. The full variable domain, its missing parts supplied by reference TRBV5-4 and TRBJ1-4, is ETGVTQSPTHLIKTRGQQVTLRCSSQSGHNTVSWYQQALGQGPQFIFQYYREEENGRGNFPPRFSGLQFPNYSSELNVNALELDDSALYLCASSLAPGGGKLFFGSGTQLSVL.